This passage covers 30 T cell receptor beta chains from one sample sequenced in a study of read filtering for tumor transcriptome and immune sequencing. Molecular barcoded adaptors covering alpha/delta and beta/gamma chains were used on approximately 400 ng RNA. TCRdb re-derived calls from the reads in MiXCR, one entry per CDR3 protein. The repertoire includes approximately 65,000 distinct CDR3 sequences, approximately 13% of them detected once, and about 44% sits in the top ten. The sequenced material came from a population of CD138-negative cells sorted from bone marrow. The receptors come from a donor at least 40 years old with multiple myeloma.

The genes are TRBV29-1 and TRBJ2-1; D gene ambiguous. V lost 6 bases and J lost 5, with 14 bases in between. This CDR3 has 13 amino acids. In germline, CDR1 is SQVTM, CDR2 ANQGSEA. The CDR3 reads CSVLPEFDNEQFF. DNA of the CDR3: TGCAGCGTATTGCCGGAATTTGACAATGAGCAGTTCTTC.

Regarding this clonotype: This may be a read error, as it is one base from a much larger clone. The chain combines TRBV29-1 with TRBJ1-1; weak D call: TRBD1 (6 bases). The CDR3 contains 13 residues. In germline, CDR1 is SQVTM, CDR2 ANQGSEA. The CDR3 nucleotides read TGCAGCGTTAGGGGGTGGGGTACCACTGAAGCTGTCTTT. Protein product: CSVRGWGTTEAVF.

For this clonotype: A much larger clone sits a single nucleotide away, making a read error possible. The rearrangement links TRBV6-1 to TRBJ1-1, with unresolved D. V lost 7 bases and J lost 6, with 15 bases in between. Germline CDR1 is MNHNS and CDR2 is SASEGT. This CDR3 comprises 13 residues. The CDR3 region is CASIPGPNSEAFF. CDR3 in DNA: TGTGCCAGCATTCCCGGCCCTAACTCTGAAGCTTTCTTT.

This clonotype occurred many times. J is TRBJ1-1 and V is TRBV4-1, with 9 bases aligning to TRBD1. Germline CDR1 is MGHRA and CDR2 is YSYEKL. The CDR3 totals 17 residues. V trimming: 0 bases; J trimming: 2 bases; junction bases outside the gene matches: 7. CDR3 bases: TGCGCCAGCAGCCAAGATACCCGGACAGGGGAAAACACTGAAGCTTTCTTT. This codes for CASSQDTRTGENTEAFF.

The genes are TRBV18 and TRBJ2-2, with D unresolved. This CDR3 has 17 residues. Germline CDR1 and CDR2: KGHSH and LQKENI. Deletions cut 1 base from V and 0 bases from J, with 12 bases between. DNA for the CDR3: TGTGCCAGCTCACCACTCACGAACCACGCGAACACCGGGGAGCTGTTTTTT. Its protein product is CASSPLTNHANTGELFF.

The sample holds many counts of this clonotype. The genes are TRBV5-1 and TRBJ1-4; D is possibly TRBD1 (6 bases). Germline V gene sequence: CDR1 SGHRS, CDR2 YFSETQ. The V gene lost 4 bases and the J gene lost 8 bases, with 15 bases spanning the gap. The CDR3 consists of 14 residues. This chain's CDR3 is CASSPTGTSEKLFF. CDR3 nucleotide sequence: TGCGCCAGCAGCCCAACCGGGACATCGGAAAAACTGTTTTTT.

In this sample, this clonotype turned up a few times. This chain joins TRBV27 and TRBJ1-2, with TRBD1 as a possible D gene (5 bases). Germline V gene data show CDR1 as MNHEY and CDR2 as SMNVEV (reference sequence). Trimming removed 2 bases at V and 3 bases at J, with 7 bases between. This CDR3 contains 13 residues. CDR3 sequence reads: CASSLAGDYGYTF. CDR3 coding DNA: TGTGCCAGCAGTTTAGCGGGGGACTATGGCTACACCTTC.

There are many counts of this clonotype. Compared with germline, one end of the junction differs, possibly owing to a read error. The chain employs TRBV15 and TRBJ2-1, with 9 bases fitting TRBD2. CDR3 length equals 13 residues. Germline CDR1 and CDR2: LNHNV and YYDKDF (reference sequence). The chain's CDR3 is CAFSGVGGRAPSF. The CDR3 bases are TGTGCCTTCAGTGGGGTGGGCGGGAGGGCCCCCTCCTTC. Full variable domain (missing parts from reference TRBV15 and TRBJ2-1): DAMVIQNPRYQVTQFGKPVTLSCSQTLNHNVMYWYQQKSSQAPKLLFHYYDKDFNNEADTPDNFQSRRPNTSFCFLDIRSPGLGDTAMYLCAFSGVGGRAPSFGPGTRLTVL.

This rearrangement joins TRBV5-1 to TRBJ2-7, with 9 bases fitting TRBD1. This CDR3 comprises 14 residues. The junction had 4 bases not matched to a gene; V was cut back by 4 bases and J by 2 bases. Germline lookup yields CDR1 SGHRS and CDR2 YFSETQ. CDR3 bases: TGCGCCAGCAGCCAACAGGGGGCGGCCTACGAGCAGTACTTC. Protein: CASSQQGAAYEQYF.

At least ten counts were recorded for this clonotype. The CDR3 reads CSVSGGEHTEAFF. CDR3 bases: TGCAGCGTCTCAGGGGGAGAGCACACTGAAGCTTTCTTT. The J gene is TRBJ1-1, the V gene TRBV29-1; 7 bases map to TRBD1. The CDR3 spans 13 residues. CDR1 and CDR2 (germline): SQVTM, ANQGSEA. J gave up 3 bases and V 6 bases, and 7 bases lay outside the gene matches. Using reference TRBV29-1 and TRBJ1-1 for the parts outside the CDR3, the full variable domain is SAVISQKPSRDICQRGTSLTIQCQVDSQVTMMFWYRQQPGQSLTLIATANQGSEATYESGFVIDKFPISRPNLTFSTLTVSNMSPEDSSIYLCSVSGGEHTEAFFGQGTRLTVV.

Judged by abundance, this clonotype is medium-sized (0.01 to 0.1%). The chain joins TRBV6-1 to TRBJ2-1; D might be TRBD1 (6 bases). This CDR3 has 14 residues. CDR1 is MNHNS, CDR2 SASEGT, per germline. Trimming pared 3 bases from V and 7 bases from J, leaving 13 bases between. CDR3 DNA: TGTGCCAGCAGTGACCAGACAGGAGCTAATGAGCAGTTCTTC. Protein: CASSDQTGANEQFF.

This clonotype was seen a few times. The V gene is TRBV11-2, the J gene TRBJ2-1; D gene unclear. V gave up 1 base and J gave up 10 bases, with 8 bases separating them. CDR3 length equals 12 residues. In germline, CDR1 is SGHAT, CDR2 FQNNGV. The DNA of the CDR3 is TGTGCCAGCAGCTTAGGTCGGCTGGAGCAGTTCTTC. It translates to CASSLGRLEQFF. The full variable domain, its missing parts supplied by reference TRBV11-2 and TRBJ2-1, is EAGVAQSPRYKIIEKRQSVAFWCNPISGHATLYWYQQILGQGPKLLIQFQNNGVVDDSQLPKDRFSAERLKGVDSTLKIQPAKLEDSAVYLCASSLGRLEQFFGPGTRLTVL.

This clonotype is a singleton in its sample. A much larger clone lies a single base off, so this may be a read error. The chain carries TRBV29-1 and TRBJ1-6; tentative D call: TRBD1 (5 bases). The CDR3 is 9 residues long. Germline-derived CDR1 and CDR2 are SQVTM and ANQGSEA. CDR3 nucleotide sequence: TGCAGCGTCTCAGGAGGGGCTCTCTTT. It yields the protein CSVSGGALF.

This clonotype has a count of ten or more. This chain connects TRBV29-1 to TRBJ2-3; 8 positions agree with TRBD2. Germline CDR1 is SQVTM and CDR2 is ANQGSEA. This CDR3 is 15 amino acids long. The V segment lost 5 bases and the J segment 0 bases; nucleotides outside the gene matches: 7. The CDR3 sequence is CSVPTSVESTDTQYF. The CDR3 nucleotides are TGCAGCGTTCCGACTAGCGTGGAGAGCACAGATACGCAGTATTTT.

The genes are TRBV5-1 and TRBJ2-5; the match to TRBD2 covers 11 bases. CDR3 length: 16 amino acids. The V segment lost 3 bases and the J segment 1 base; nucleotides outside the gene matches: 5. Germline V gene lookup returns CDR1 SGHRS and CDR2 YFSETQ. The CDR3, as DNA: TGCGCCAGCAGCTCGACTAGCGGGAATACCCAAGAGACCCAGTACTTC. Protein: CASSSTSGNTQETQYF.

This clonotype was detected many times. The CDR3 region is CASSLGPSDAYEQYF. The CDR3, as DNA: TGCGCCAGCAGCTTGGGTCCTAGCGACGCCTACGAGCAGTACTTC. The chain combines TRBV5-1 with TRBJ2-7; tentatively, D is TRBD2 (6 bases). Germline values: CDR1 SGHRS, CDR2 YFSETQ. The CDR3 has 15 amino acids. Trimming removed 0 bases at V and 2 bases at J, with 12 bases between.

This clonotype was detected many times. This sequence joins TRBV29-1 and TRBJ1-2; D gene unclear. V was pared by 3 bases and J by 0 bases, with 11 bases between. The germline V gene has CDR1 SQVTM and CDR2 ANQGSEA. The CDR3 runs 14 residues. CDR3 bases: TGCAGCGTTGACAGCCTAGATGCTAACTATGGCTACACCTTC. It encodes CSVDSLDANYGYTF.

This clonotype was recorded at least ten times. This sequence joins TRBV4-2 and TRBJ2-1, with 7 nucleotides matching TRBD2. The CDR3 is 17 residues long. The ends lost 0 bases at V and 2 bases at J; junction bases unmatched: 7. The V gene's germline CDR1 is LGHNA and CDR2 YNFKEQ. The CDR3 loop is CASSQEGGRGPYNEQFF. DNA for the CDR3: TGTGCCAGCAGCCAAGAAGGCGGGAGAGGCCCCTACAATGAGCAGTTCTTC.

This clonotype was picked up many times. The V call is TRBV20-1, the J call TRBJ1-1, with TRBD1 identical over 9 bases. The CDR3 extends over 19 amino acids. V lost 0 bases, J lost 1 base, and 15 bases stayed unmatched. Germline-derived CDR1 and CDR2 are DFQATT and SNEGSKA (reference sequence). The CDR3, as DNA: TGCAGTGCTAGAGACCGCCAAATGACAGGGGGTATCCGGAACACTGAAGCTTTCTTT. This encodes CSARDRQMTGGIRNTEAFF.

This clonotype was picked up many times. V and J are TRBV12-5 and TRBJ2-7, with TRBD2 matching over 7 bases. The CDR3 extends over 14 amino acids. The germline V gene has CDR1 LGHNT and CDR2 FRNRAP. The ends lost 7 bases at V and 0 bases at J; junction bases unmatched: 6. CDR3 in amino acids: CASAQPGGSYEQYF. The CDR3 DNA sequence: TGTGCTAGTGCTCAGCCGGGGGGCTCCTACGAGCAGTACTTC.

This chain joins TRBV15 and TRBJ2-3, with TRBD2 matching over 10 bases. Trimming took 4 bases from V and 4 from J; bases not matched to a gene: 5. The germline CDR1 and CDR2 sequences are LNHNV and YYDKDF (reference sequence). This CDR3 spans 15 amino acids. CDR3 protein: CATSKTGTSADTQYF. In nucleotides, the CDR3 is TGTGCCACCAGCAAAACCGGGACTAGCGCAGATACGCAGTATTTT. Based on the CDR3 plus reference TRBV15 and TRBJ2-3, the full variable domain is DAMVIQNPRYQVTQFGKPVTLSCSQTLNHNVMYWYQQKSSQAPKLLFHYYDKDFNNEADTPDNFQSRRPNTSFCFLDIRSPGLGDTAMYLCATSKTGTSADTQYFGPGTRLTVL.

This clonotype was seen repeatedly, ten times or more. The V call is TRBV27, the J call TRBJ2-7; a possible D gene is TRBD2 (6 bases). The CDR3 is 14 amino acids. Trimming took off 3 bases at V and 5 bases at J, with 14 bases between the two ends. CDR1 is MNHEY and CDR2 is SMNVEV in the germline V gene (reference sequence). This CDR3 is CASSFGGGENEQYF. In DNA, the CDR3 is TGTGCCAGCAGTTTTGGCGGCGGGGAGAACGAGCAGTACTTC.

This clonotype was recorded at least ten times. J is TRBJ2-1 and V is TRBV30; D not certain. The CDR3 length is 14 residues. V was shortened by 4 bases and J by 0 bases, with 10 bases between the two germline ends. Per germline, CDR1 GTSNPN and CDR2 SVGIG (reference sequence). The CDR3 sequence is CAWTGGNSYNEQFF. CDR3 sequence (DNA): TGTGCCTGGACGGGCGGAAACTCCTACAATGAGCAGTTCTTC.

This clonotype was seen more than once but under ten times. A clone one base away is much larger, so this may be a read error. V is TRBV5-1 and J is TRBJ2-1; 7 bases map to TRBD2. V was clipped by 7 bases and J by 5 bases; unmatched bases: 9. The length of the CDR3 is 14 residues. CDR1 and CDR2 from the germline V gene are SGHRS and YFSETQ. The chain's CDR3 is CASGKQRENNEQFF. The CDR3 nucleotides are TGCGCCAGCGGGAAGCAGCGGGAAAACAATGAGCAGTTCTTC.

This clonotype was seen at least ten times. V and J are TRBV4-2 and TRBJ2-7, with a weak D call TRBD1 (5 bases). Between the trimmed V and J ends, which lost 0 bases and 2 bases, there was a span of 11 bases. The CDR3 consists of 15 residues. The germline CDR1 and CDR2 sequences are LGHNA and YNFKEQ. DNA of the CDR3: TGTGCCAGCAGCCAAGATCTAGGGGAAACCTACGAGCAGTACTTC. It encodes CASSQDLGETYEQYF.

This clonotype came up a few times. J is TRBJ2-2 and V is TRBV7-2, with D unresolved. This CDR3 is 16 amino acids long. Germline lookup yields CDR1 SGHTA and CDR2 FQGNSA. Trimming took 2 bases from V and 0 from J, leaving 10 bases between them. CDR3 in amino acids: CASSLLGPANTGELFF. CDR3 in DNA: TGTGCCAGCAGCTTACTAGGCCCCGCGAACACCGGGGAGCTGTTTTTT. Supplemented by reference TRBV7-2 and TRBJ2-2, the full variable domain reads GAGVSQSPSNKVTEKGKDVELRCDPISGHTALYWYRQSLGQGLEFLIYFQGNSAPDKSGLPSDRFSAERTGGSVSTLTIQRTQQEDSAVYLCASSLLGPANTGELFFGEGSRLTVL.

As regards this clonotype: A far more abundant clone sits one base away, making this likely a read error. The CDR3 does not close with the conserved phenylalanine or tryptophan, likely indicating a read error. This chain joins TRBV6-1 and TRBJ1-1; D uncertain. This CDR3 is 13 amino acids long. With 6 bases removed from V and 0 bases from J, the gap between germline ends came to 8 bases. Per germline, CDR1 MNHNS and CDR2 SASEGT. The CDR3 DNA reads as TGTGCCAGCAGGATAAATTTGAACACTGAAGCTTTCCTT. Its protein is CASRINLNTEAFL.

In this sample, this clonotype turned up many times. The genes are TRBV29-1 and TRBJ2-7; no clear D gene. V shed 4 bases and J shed 0 bases, with 16 bases lying between them. The CDR3 runs 15 residues. Germline V gives CDR1 SQVTM, CDR2 ANQGSEA. The CDR3 here is CSVVRFGPPSYEQYF. The CDR3 region has the DNA TGCAGCGTTGTCAGATTTGGTCCTCCCTCCTACGAGCAGTACTTC.

This clonotype appeared many times. The chain combines TRBV11-2 with TRBJ2-1, with D maybe TRBD2 (6 bases). CDR1 and CDR2 (germline): SGHAT, FQNNGV. Trimming pared 0 bases from V and 3 bases from J, leaving 9 bases between. This CDR3 is built from 15 residues. The DNA of the CDR3 is TGTGCCAGCAGCTTAGAAAGGCGGGACTACAATGAGCAGTTCTTC. It encodes CASSLERRDYNEQFF.

The rearrangement uses TRBV27 and TRBJ2-7; perhaps TRBD2 as D (6 bases). The V gene's germline CDR1 is MNHEY and CDR2 SMNVEV (reference sequence). The CDR3 is 13 amino acids. V lost 6 bases and J lost 2, with 11 bases in between. The CDR3: CASRRDSAYEQYF. Here the CDR3 DNA reads TGTGCCAGCAGGCGGGACTCCGCCTACGAGCAGTACTTC.